This note documents a single T cell receptor (beta chain) sequence. Antigen specificity is unknown. Unique molecular identifiers featured in how the TCRbeta library was prepared. TCRdb reprocessed the PCR reads with MiXCR, giving one entry per CDR3 protein. The table includes 700,000 or so distinct CDR3 sequences, about 12% detected once. The data originate from a study of T-cell reconstitution after alpha-beta-depleted transplantation in children. Whole-study findings and limits: Expanded clones from the graft, numbering several hundred, reportedly supplied alpha-beta T cells about two months after transplant. A year post-transplant, T-cell counts and diversity derived mostly from newly produced T cells.

The germline V gene encodes CDR1 GTSNPN and CDR2 SVGIG (reference sequence). V shed 5 bases, J shed 7 bases, and the junction held 3 bases outside the gene matches. The CDR3 runs to 12 residues. The sequencing here drew on PBMCs, taken before TCRalphabeta/CD19-depleted stem cell transplant. The TCR originated in a girl aged 2-10 years with congenital amegakaryocytic thrombocytopenia, due to receive a stem cell transplant. The rearrangement links TRBV30 to TRBJ2-2; 8 positions match TRBD1. Here the CDR3 reads CAWARGRGELFF. The CDR3 DNA is TGTGCCTGGGCCAGGGGGCGCGGGGAGCTGTTTTTT. The full variable domain, rest sourced from reference TRBV30 and TRBJ2-2, is SQTIHQWPATLVQPVGSPLSLECTVEGTSNPNLYWYRQAAGRGLQLLFYSVGIGQISSEVPQNLSASRPQDRQFILSSKKLLLSDSGFYLCAWARGRGELFFGEGSRLTVL.